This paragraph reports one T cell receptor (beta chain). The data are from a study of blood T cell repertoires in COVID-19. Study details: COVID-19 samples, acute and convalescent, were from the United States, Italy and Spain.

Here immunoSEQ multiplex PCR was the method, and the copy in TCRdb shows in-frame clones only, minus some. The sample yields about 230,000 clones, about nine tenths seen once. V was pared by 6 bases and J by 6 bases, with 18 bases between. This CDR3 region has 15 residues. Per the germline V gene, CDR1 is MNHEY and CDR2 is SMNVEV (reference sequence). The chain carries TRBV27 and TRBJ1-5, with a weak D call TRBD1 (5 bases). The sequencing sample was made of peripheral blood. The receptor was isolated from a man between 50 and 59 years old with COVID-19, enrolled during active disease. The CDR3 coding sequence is TGTGCCAGCAGATCGATCCAGGGACTGGGTCAGCCCCAGCATTTT. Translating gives CASRSIQGLGQPQHF.